This is a list of T cell receptor beta chains from one sample in a study of blood T cell repertoires in COVID-19. TCRdb's table, derived via immunoSEQ multiplex PCR, lists solely in-frame clones and lacks some. This table has tens of thousands of clones, about four fifths appearing once. The specimen sequenced was peripheral blood. The source is a man aged 70-80 years with acute or convalescent COVID-19. CDR3s include the opening cysteine and the closing phenylalanine or tryptophan. D genes are given only for firm matches. Some rows have no size entry. The others give once, few or many, or a class for an expanded clone.

j_call d_call clone_size v_call cdr3_nt cdr3_aa
TRBJ2-1 - - TRBV7-3 TGTGCCAGCAGCTCGAGACTGCACAATGAGCAGTTCTTC CASSSRLHNEQFF
TRBJ2-1 - - TRBV10-1 TGCGCCAGCAGTGAGGGACAGACCCGGGGGGATGAGCAGTTCTTC CASSEGQTRGDEQFF
TRBJ2-7 TRBD2 - TRBV5-4 TGTGCCAGCAGCTCCCCCCTAGCGGGAGGGACCTACGAGCAGTACTTC CASSSPLAGGTYEQYF
TRBJ2-1 - - TRBV12-3/TRBV12-4 TGTGCCAGCAGTGTCATGGGGGCTGAGCAGTTCTTC CASSVMGAEQFF
TRBJ1-1 - once TRBV5-4 TGTGCCAGCAGCCTGCTATCCGGGCAGGGGACTGAAGCTTTCTTT CASSLLSGQGTEAFF
TRBJ1-1 - once TRBV11-2 TGTGCCAGCAGCTCCCAGGCAGGGGCGGAAACTGAAGCTTTCTTT CASSSQAGAETEAFF
TRBJ1-2 TRBD1 - TRBV14 TGTGCCAGCAGCCAAGCCCCGGTCAGGGGGCAGGATGGCTACACCTTC CASSQAPVRGQDGYTF
TRBJ2-1 - few TRBV5-1 TGCGCCAGCAGTTCGGGGACACGCTCCTACAATGAGCAGTTCTTC CASSSGTRSYNEQFF
TRBJ2-7 - - TRBV13 TGTGCCAGCAGCTATCTTACAGCTGGGGGCGGGTACGAGCAGTACTTC CASSYLTAGGGYEQYF
TRBJ2-1 TRBD2 - TRBV10-2 TGCGCCAGCAGTGAGCAATTCGGAGCGGGAGTGTCAAATGAGCAGTTCTTC CASSEQFGAGVSNEQFF
TRBJ2-3 TRBD1 - TRBV30 TGTGCCTGGAACAGGGGCTTAGATACGCAGTATTTT CAWNRGLDTQYF
TRBJ2-5 - - TRBV7-9 TGTGCCAGCAGCTTAAGTCAGGGCCAAGAGACCCAGTACTTC CASSLSQGQETQYF
TRBJ2-3 - - TRBV5-1 TGCGCCAGCAGCTTGGCCACTAAGGAGACGGATACGCAGTATTTT CASSLATKETDTQYF
TRBJ1-2 - - TRBV29-1 TGCAGCGTTGAACTCGGGGGGGGCGGCTATGGCTACACCTTC CSVELGGGGYGYTF
TRBJ2-3 TRBD2 - TRBV25-1 TGTGCCAGCAGCCCGATAGCGGGGACGGGGGATACGCAGTATTTT CASSPIAGTGDTQYF
TRBJ1-5 - - TRBV20-1 TGCAGTGCTAGTCGCTTACAGACCAATCAGCCCCAGCATTTT CSASRLQTNQPQHF
TRBJ2-4 - few TRBV19 TGTGCCAGTAGTACCGGACAGTTTTACATTCAGTACTTC CASSTGQFYIQYF
TRBJ1-1 - - TRBV7-2 TGTGCCAGCAGCTGGGTGGGCAGGCCGATTAACACTGAAGCTTTCTTT CASSWVGRPINTEAFF
TRBJ1-1 - - TRBV7-3 TGTGCCAGCAGCCCCGGGGGGGGTGGGACTGAAGCTTTCTTT CASSPGGGGTEAFF
TRBJ2-7 - - TRBV27 TGTGCCAGCAGTTACAGGGAAGCCTACGAGCAGTACTTC CASSYREAYEQYF
TRBJ2-1 - - TRBV19 TGTGCCAGTAGTAGGAGGGGCCAAGAGGGGTGGGAGAATGAGCAGTTCTTC CASSRRGQEGWENEQFF
TRBJ1-2 - - TRBV6-1 TGTGCCAGCAGTGATGGGGGAGGCTATGGCTACACCTTC CASSDGGGYGYTF
TRBJ2-4 TRBD2 - TRBV5-1 TGCGCCAGCAGCTCGGGACTAGCGGGAGGGGCGGCCAAAAACATTCAGTACTTC CASSSGLAGGAAKNIQYF
TRBJ2-3 TRBD2 - TRBV10-3 TGTGCCATCAGTGACGGGCTAGCGGGAGTTCGCACAGATACGCAGTATTTT CAISDGLAGVRTDTQYF
TRBJ1-1 - - TRBV7-8 TGTGCCAGCAGCGTGGGGGCCATGAACACTGAAGCTTTCTTT CASSVGAMNTEAFF
TRBJ1-1 - - TRBV5-1 TGCGCCAGCAGCTTGTATCCCTACAGGGTGGACACTGAAGCTTTCTTT CASSLYPYRVDTEAFF
TRBJ1-2 TRBD1 once TRBV5-4 TGTGCCAGCAGCCCCGAGACAGGGAGCCATGGCTACACCTTC CASSPETGSHGYTF
TRBJ2-3 TRBD1 - TRBV27 TGTGCCAGCAGTTTAAGGGGGCCCACATATACGCAGTATTTT CASSLRGPTYTQYF
TRBJ1-4 - - TRBV27 TGTGCCAGCAGTTTAATTGGCGAAAAACTGTTTTTT CASSLIGEKLFF
TRBJ1-6 - - TRBV30 TGTGCCTGGACCCGCAGGGATAATTCACCCCTCCACTTT CAWTRRDNSPLHF
TRBJ2-1 TRBD2 - TRBV27 TGTGCCAGCAGTTTATCGTCCGGACTAGCGGGACCCAGCTCCTACAATGAGCAGTTCTTC CASSLSSGLAGPSSYNEQFF
TRBJ2-7 - - TRBV6-5 TGTGCCAGCAGTTACCGGCGGGGTTACGAGCAGTACTTC CASSYRRGYEQYF
TRBJ2-7 TRBD2 - TRBV6-2/TRBV6-3 TGTGCCAGCAGTTCGAGCGGGAGGGCCGGAACCTACGAGCAGTACTTC CASSSSGRAGTYEQYF
TRBJ2-7 - once TRBV9 TGTGCCAGCAGTTTAAGAGGGGGTAACGGGCAGAGGTACTTC CASSLRGGNGQRYF
TRBJ2-7 TRBD2 - TRBV2 TGTGCCAGCAGGTCGTATGGGCCTAGCGGGAGTCAGGGCTACGAGCAGTACTTC CASRSYGPSGSQGYEQYF
TRBJ2-7 TRBD1 - TRBV11-3 TGTGCCAGCAGCTTCCGGGACAGACTTTACTACGAGCAGTACTTC CASSFRDRLYYEQYF
TRBJ1-1 TRBD1 - TRBV9 TGTGCCAGCAGCGCAACAGGGGACGGAATGAACACTGAAGCTTTCTTT CASSATGDGMNTEAFF
TRBJ2-7 - - TRBV14 TGTGCCAGCAGCCATACTAGCTTTCGTGACGAGCAGTACTTC CASSHTSFRDEQYF
TRBJ2-1 - - TRBV23-1 TGCGCCAGCAGTCCTCGGGGACTCCTCAATGAGCAGTTCTTC CASSPRGLLNEQFF
TRBJ2-4 TRBD2 - TRBV19 TGTGCCAGTAGTACGAGGACTAGCGGGAGCTTAGTTCAGTACTTC CASSTRTSGSLVQYF
TRBJ2-3 - - TRBV3-1/TRBV3-2 TGTGCCAGCAGCCAGAGTACGGGAGACGCCACAGATACGCAGTATTTT CASSQSTGDATDTQYF
TRBJ2-3 TRBD2 - TRBV11-3 TGTGCCAGCAGCTTAGGGCGGGAGGGCCTCACAGATACGCAGTATTTT CASSLGREGLTDTQYF
TRBJ1-1 - - TRBV5-8 TGTGCCAGCAGCTTGGAGCCCGGGGGATCCTCAGCTTTCTTT CASSLEPGGSSAFF
TRBJ1-1 - - TRBV11-1 TGTGCCAGCAGCTTATACCTTTCAGGTACTGAAGCTTTCTTT CASSLYLSGTEAFF
TRBJ1-1 - - TRBV19 TGTGCCAGTAGTATAGCTCAGACAGGTTTGGGGGTCGGCAATGAAGCTTTCTTT CASSIAQTGLGVGNEAFF
TRBJ1-3 - once TRBV12-3/TRBV12-4 TGTGCCAGCAGCGACAACTCTGGAAACACCATATATTTT CASSDNSGNTIYF
TRBJ1-2 TRBD1 - TRBV29-1 TGCAGCGTTGTGGGGGGACAGGGAATCCTCGGCTACACCTTC CSVVGGQGILGYTF
TRBJ2-7 - - TRBV5-4 TGTGCCAGCAGCTTGGACAGGAGGGACGAGCAGTACTTC CASSLDRRDEQYF
TRBJ1-4 TRBD1 - TRBV30 TGTGCCTGGAGTCAGGGGGAGTGGCAAGAAAAACTGTTTTTT CAWSQGEWQEKLFF
TRBJ1-5 - - TRBV6-5 TGTGCCAGCAGGCCGAGCAGGGCCAATCAGCCCCAGCATTTT CASRPSRANQPQHF
TRBJ2-2 - - TRBV30 TGTGCCTGGAGTTCAGGAGGAACAGGGGGGGACACCGGGGAGCTGTTTTTT CAWSSGGTGGDTGELFF